What follows describes a single T cell receptor (beta chain). The source of the sample is a study of shared clonotypes between healthy human individuals. V was pared by 2 bases and J by 6 bases, with 6 bases of the junction left unmatched. CDR1 and CDR2 (germline): MNHEY, SVGAGI. This CDR3 is built from 14 residues. Sequencing used immunoSEQ multiplex PCR; TCRdb keeps in-frame clones, though not all of them. The sample includes about 2 million clones, just under 95% of them seen just once. Naive CD8 cells lacked CD45RO, underwent positive selection for CCR7 and left out terminally differentiated effector memory CD45RA+ cells.

The TCR comes from a man aged 18 to 29 in good health. The specimen sequenced was naive CD8+ T cells sorted from blood. The V gene is TRBV6-5, the J gene TRBJ1-1; 7 bases fit TRBD1. The CDR3 DNA reads as TGTGCCAGCAGTTACGTCGGAGGGGGCCCTGAAGCTTTCTTT. This codes for CASSYVGGGPEAFF.